This is a list of T cell receptor beta chains from one sample in a study of cytomegalovirus exposure and HLA in healthy donors. Assay: immunoSEQ multiplex PCR; the TCRdb copy retains only in-frame clones and omits some. The sample carries roughly 110,000 clones, 70% to 85% recorded once. Input material: PBMCs. These receptors were taken from a boy aged 5-17 years in good health and CMV-seronegative. The CDR3 runs from the conserved cysteine through the conserved F or W. A D gene is named only where the DNA matches it firmly. The size entry is marked missing in some rows and otherwise reads once, few, many or a size class.

TRBJ1-1 TRBD1 TRBV27 . TGTGCCAGCAGTTCCCGGGACAGGGCGAACACTGAAGCTTTCTTT CASSSRDRANTEAFF
TRBJ2-3 . TRBV5-1 . TGCGCCAGCAGCCCCCTCGCGGGGTCAACAGATACGCAGTATTTT CASSPLAGSTDTQYF
TRBJ2-6 . TRBV15 few TGTGCCACCAGCGGGGGCGGCTCTGGGGCCAACGTCCTGACTTTC CATSGGGSGANVLTF
TRBJ2-2 TRBD1 TRBV18 . TGTGCCAGCTCACTACTGACAGGGGGCACCGGGGAGCTGTTTTTT CASSLLTGGTGELFF
TRBJ2-7 TRBD1 TRBV13 . TGTGCCAGCAGCCGATTAGGGACAGGCTCCTACGAGCAGTACTTC CASSRLGTGSYEQYF
TRBJ1-2 . TRBV2 . TGTGCCACCGCGACGGGACACAACTATGGCTACACCTTC CATATGHNYGYTF
TRBJ2-2 . TRBV5-1 . TGCGCCAGCACCCCCCAGGGGTTCACCGGGGAGCTGTTTTTT CASTPQGFTGELFF
TRBJ1-2 . TRBV27 . TGTGCCAGCAGTCCTCAGGGGAACTATGGCTACACCTTC CASSPQGNYGYTF
TRBJ2-1 TRBD2 TRBV7-9 . TGTGCCAGCACGGGAGGAAGACTAGCTGTCTACAATGAGCAGTTCTTC CASTGGRLAVYNEQFF
TRBJ1-1 . TRBV28 few TGTGCCAGCAGTCCCCCGGGGAGGGCGGCTTTCTTT CASSPPGRAAFF
TRBJ2-7 . TRBV10-2 few TGCGCCAGCAGGGCAGGGGAGCAGTACTTC CASRAGEQYF
TRBJ2-7 . TRBV7-6 . TGTGCCAGCAGCCCCCAGGCAGGGGGAGGATACGAGCAGTACTTC CASSPQAGGGYEQYF
TRBJ1-4 TRBD1 TRBV7-2 . TGTGCCAGCAGCTTTGACAGGGCTAATGAAAAACTGTTTTTT CASSFDRANEKLFF
TRBJ2-1 . TRBV5-1 . TGCGCCAGCAGCTTGGGTGGGCCAAGGAATGAGCAGTTCTTC CASSLGGPRNEQFF
TRBJ1-5 . TRBV28 . TGTGCCAGCAGTTTACCTGACAGGTTTCAGCCCCAGCATTTT CASSLPDRFQPQHF
TRBJ2-5 . TRBV6-1 few TGTGCCAGCAGTACGCTCGGTCAACGGGAGACCCAGTACTTC CASSTLGQRETQYF
TRBJ1-1 . TRBV29-1 . TGCAGCGTTCTAAGCGGCACTGAAGCTTTCTTT CSVLSGTEAFF
TRBJ1-1 TRBD1 TRBV10-3 once TGTGCCATCAGTGCGAAGGACAGGGGAGAGACTGAAGCTTTCTTT CAISAKDRGETEAFF
TRBJ1-1 . TRBV18 few TGTGCCAGCTCCCGTGACAGCGCTCCTCCGAACACTGAAGCTTTCTTT CASSRDSAPPNTEAFF
TRBJ1-1 . TRBV5-6 . TGTGCCAGCAGCTTGGCGGGGGAACCTGCCAGGAACACTGAAGCTTTCTTT CASSLAGEPARNTEAFF
TRBJ2-7 . TRBV27 . TGTGCCAGCAGTCCGACTCGGTCGCGGGTGTACGAGCAGTACTTC CASSPTRSRVYEQYF
TRBJ2-2 TRBD2 TRBV6-1 . TGTGCCAGCAGTCGGGGGGGCACCGGGGAGCTGTTTTTT CASSRGGTGELFF
TRBJ1-1 . TRBV6-4 . TGTGCCAGCAGAGCGGGTCTGAACACTGAAGCTTTCTTT CASRAGLNTEAFF
TRBJ1-1 . TRBV28 . TGTGCCAGCAGACCGGGAGGACAGAACACTGAAGCTTTCTTT CASRPGGQNTEAFF
TRBJ1-2 . TRBV21-1 . TGTGCCAGGGAGGGTTTGAACGACAGTTTGGGTGGCTACACCTTC CAREGLNDSLGGYTF
TRBJ1-5 . TRBV7-9 once TGTGCCAGCAGCCAGAATAGCAATCAGCCCCAGCATTTT CASSQNSNQPQHF
TRBJ1-2 . TRBV28 . TGTGCCAGCAGTTTATACCCCTTCAAGGGGGGCTACACCTTC CASSLYPFKGGYTF
TRBJ1-1 . TRBV19 once TGTGCCAGTAGTCCCGGGTCACTGAACACTGAAGCTTTCTTT CASSPGSLNTEAFF
TRBJ1-5 TRBD1 TRBV27 once TGTGCCAGCAGCCGGGACAGTCCCAATCAGCCCCAGCATTTT CASSRDSPNQPQHF
TRBJ1-5 . TRBV7-6 . TGTGCCAGCAGCCCCGTGACAGGTCTCAATCAGCCCCAGCATTTT CASSPVTGLNQPQHF
TRBJ2-1 TRBD2 TRBV5-1 . TGCGCCAGCAGCTTGGTAGCGGGATCCAATGAGCAGTTCTTC CASSLVAGSNEQFF
TRBJ2-7 . TRBV7-8 . TGTGCCAGCAGCTTATTGGGGGGGGCGATCCCTTACGAGCAGTACTTC CASSLLGGAIPYEQYF
TRBJ1-2 . TRBV5-1 . TGCGCCAGCAGCTTGGGGGGCCCGGGCAACTATGGCTACACCTTC CASSLGGPGNYGYTF
TRBJ2-3 . TRBV7-2 . TGTGCCAGCAGCTTTCCTGGGACTGGTGCTAGCACAGATACGCAGTATTTT CASSFPGTGASTDTQYF
TRBJ2-3 TRBD2 TRBV2 few TGTGCCAGCAGTGAAGGGGGGGCTAGCGGGGGCGAGGATACGCAGTATTTT CASSEGGASGGEDTQYF
TRBJ2-1 TRBD2 TRBV5-6 . TGTGCCAGCAGCCCGGGACTAACCGACTACAATGAGCAGTTCTTC CASSPGLTDYNEQFF
TRBJ1-5 TRBD1 TRBV30 . TGTGCCTGGAGTACACAGGGGGCGGGAGCCCAGCATTTT CAWSTQGAGAQHF
TRBJ1-3 . TRBV2 . TGTGCCAGCAGTGAAGTCGGACAGTCCTCTGGAAACACCATATATTTT CASSEVGQSSGNTIYF
TRBJ2-7 TRBD2 TRBV7-2 . TGTGCCAGCAGCTCACGGACTAGCGGGGGGGGCTACGAGCAGTACTTC CASSSRTSGGGYEQYF
TRBJ2-3 TRBD2 TRBV5-6 few TGTGCCAGCAGCTCAGGGACTAGCGGGACAGATACGCAGTATTTT CASSSGTSGTDTQYF
TRBJ2-5 . TRBV4-1 . TGCGCCAGCAGCCAAGTGACAGGCGGGGAGACCCAGTACTTC CASSQVTGGETQYF
TRBJ2-5 TRBD2 TRBV7-2 . TGTGCCAGCAGCCGAAACGGGGGGGTCCCACAAGAGACCCAGTACTTC CASSRNGGVPQETQYF
TRBJ2-3 . TRBV27 . TGTGCCAGCAGTTTGGGCAGGGTAACAGATACGCAGTATTTT CASSLGRVTDTQYF
TRBJ1-6 . TRBV6-5 few TGTGCCAGCAGTTACTCGACTGCGGCCGGCAATTCACCCCTCCACTTT CASSYSTAAGNSPLHF
TRBJ2-2 . TRBV11-3 once TGTGCCAGCCTATACGAGAAAGGGGACACCGGGGAGCTGTTTTTT CASLYEKGDTGELFF
TRBJ1-4 TRBD1 TRBV5-4 . TGTGCCAGCAGCAGGGGACAGGGGACCACTAATGAAAAACTGTTTTTT CASSRGQGTTNEKLFF
TRBJ1-2 TRBD1 TRBV7-2 . TGTGCCAGCAGCGTGGGACAGGGTTATGGCTACACCTTC CASSVGQGYGYTF